This T cell receptor beta chain was identified in a study of CD8 T cells in Susac syndrome. This clonotype appeared a single time. TCR beta was sequenced from blood CD8+ and CD4+ T cells. The CDR3 loop spans 16 amino acids. V lost 0 bases and J lost 4, with 15 bases in between. Germline V gives CDR1 MNHEY, CDR2 SVGAGI. A quantity of about 0.45 to 1 ug RNA underwent reverse transcription using random hexamers. TCRdb recomputed calls from the immunoSEQ multiplex PCR reads with MiXCR, one row per CDR3 protein. The sample contains a few hundred thousand distinct CDR3 sequences, approximately 91% of which appear only once.

The sample comprised CD8+ T cells from PBMCs. The chain recombines TRBV6-5 with TRBJ1-1, with D hard to call. The clonotype comes from a human donor with multiple sclerosis. DNA for the CDR3: TGTGCCAGCAGTTACTCTGGACCGAGGGCAGCCACTGAAGCTTTCTTT. Translation gives CASSYSGPRAATEAFF.